The clone carrying this TCR beta chain was observed a few times. The data were taken from a study of blood T cell repertoires in COVID-19. As for the study in general: Acute and convalescent COVID-19 specimens originated in the United States, Italy and Spain.

Enrollees, about 18 to 95 years old, lived in 24 US areas. Cohort assignment relied on participant-reported clinical history. Donors in Cohort 3 who had recovered were those with two negative PCRs, healthcare professional clearance, or resolution of their symptoms. This table comes from immunoSEQ multiplex PCR, and its TCRdb copy is limited to in-frame clones, with some not included. The profile covers approximately 350,000 clones, with roughly 87% appearing a single time and approximately 5% taken by the ten largest. This CDR3 contains 15 residues. Germline V gene sequence: CDR1 SGHTA, CDR2 FQGTGA. V lost 0 bases and J lost 6; bases outside the gene matches: 7.

V gene TRBV7-3 combines with J gene TRBJ1-2; 7 positions agree with TRBD1. The sequenced material came from PBMCs or T cells enriched from blood (not recorded which). The clonotype was recovered from a woman in her 50s who had recovered from COVID-19. The chain's CDR3 is CASSLTGTGVNGYTF. For the CDR3, the DNA is TGTGCCAGCAGCTTAACAGGCACAGGGGTGAATGGCTACACCTTC.